Shown below are 15 T cell receptor beta chains from a single sample sequenced in a study of identical twins. TCRdb called the 5' RACE reads again in MiXCR, with one record for every CDR3 protein. The data hold about 890,000 distinct CDR3 sequences, with 9% to 15% observed a single time. These data were also reused for a study on yellow fever vaccine responses in identical twins.

Sequencing used PBMCs. The receptors here all came from a woman aged 18-30 years in good health.

The chain is built from TRBV11-2 and TRBJ2-1; D assignment may be TRBD1 or TRBD2 (5 bases each). CDR1 SGHAT and CDR2 FQNNGV come from the germline V gene. This CDR3 is 16 amino acids long. V shed 7 bases and J shed 5 bases, with 21 bases lying between them. CDR3 sequence: CASTRGLAGSHNEQFF. DNA for the CDR3: TGTGCCAGCACCCGGGGCCTAGCAGGGTCCCACAATGAGCAGTTCTTC. Combining the CDR3 with reference TRBV11-2 and TRBJ2-1 gives the whole variable domain EAGVAQSPRYKIIEKRQSVAFWCNPISGHATLYWYQQILGQGPKLLIQFQNNGVVDDSQLPKDRFSAERLKGVDSTLKIQPAKLEDSAVYLCASTRGLAGSHNEQFFGPGTRLTVL.

J is TRBJ1-2 and V is TRBV5-1; D might be TRBD1 (6 bases). This CDR3 region has 12 residues. Trimming removed 1 base at V and 11 bases at J, with 12 bases between. CDR1 and CDR2 (germline): SGHRS, YFSETQ. CDR3 DNA: TGCGCCAGCAGCTTGACAGGGAGAGAATACACCTTC. This encodes CASSLTGREYTF.

With regard to this clonotype: A much larger clone is a single base away; this may be a read error. The V gene is TRBV7-9, the J gene TRBJ2-7, with TRBD1 identical over 8 bases. The CDR3 totals 12 residues. The J segment lost 5 bases and the V segment lost 5 bases, leaving 2 bases of the junction unmatched. CDR1 and CDR2 (germline): SEHNR, FQNEAQ (reference sequence). Here the CDR3 reads CASSPTGDEQYF. Here the CDR3 DNA reads TGTGCCAGCAGCCCGACAGGGGACGAGCAGTACTTC.

There are a few counts of this clonotype. This rearrangement joins TRBV10-3 to TRBJ2-7, with 10 bases identical to TRBD2. V lost 4 bases, J lost 4 bases, and 4 bases stayed unmatched. CDR1 and CDR2 (germline): ENHRY, SYGVKD. This CDR3 spans 14 amino acids. The CDR3 loop is CAISAAGGPYEQYF. The CDR3 DNA sequence: TGTGCCATCAGTGCAGCGGGAGGGCCGTACGAGCAGTACTTC.

This clonotype came up a few times. Written as DNA, the CDR3 is TGTGCCAGCAACCGGAGGACAGGGGGACCCGGGGAGCTGTTTTTT. Translating it yields CASNRRTGGPGELFF. The rearrangement links TRBV9 to TRBJ2-2; 10 bases fit TRBD1. The germline CDR1 and CDR2 sequences are SGDLS and YYNGEE. The V and J ends lost 6 bases and 6 bases, in that order; junction bases with no gene match: 8. CDR3 size: 15 residues.

In its sample, this clonotype was seen many times. The chain combines TRBV27 with TRBJ1-5; no clear D. The CDR3 loop spans 13 amino acids. The germline V gene has CDR1 MNHEY and CDR2 SMNVEV (reference sequence). V was trimmed by 5 bases and J by 4 bases, leaving 9 bases between them. DNA of the CDR3: TGTGCCAGCAGTATGACAAGTAATCAGCCCCAGCATTTT. Protein: CASSMTSNQPQHF.

This clonotype has just a few counts. The chain joins TRBV10-3 to TRBJ1-1; maybe TRBD1 (5 bases). Germline CDR1 and CDR2: ENHRY and SYGVKD. V gave up 11 bases and J gave up 1 base, with 11 bases separating them. The CDR3 covers 12 residues. CDR3 nucleotide sequence: TGTGCCGCCCGACAGACGAACACTGAAGCTTTCTTT. Residues: CAARQTNTEAFF.

The genes are TRBV3-1 and TRBJ2-5; the match to TRBD2 covers 9 bases. With 4 bases clipped from V and 2 bases from J, the junction kept 8 bases outside the gene matches. The germline CDR1 and CDR2 sequences are LGHDT and YNNKEL (reference sequence). This CDR3 comprises 16 residues. CDR3 protein: CASSRPGAGGQETQYF. DNA of the CDR3: TGTGCCAGCAGCCGCCCGGGAGCGGGGGGACAAGAGACCCAGTACTTC.

This clonotype has only a few counts. The J gene is TRBJ2-4, the V gene TRBV20-1; tentative D call: TRBD2 (5 bases). Germline CDR1 DFQATT, CDR2 SNEGSKA (reference sequence). This CDR3 spans 13 amino acids. The V end lost 3 bases, the J end lost 2 bases, and 8 bases lay between the germline ends. The CDR3 DNA is TGCAGTGCTAGTTGGAGGACCAAAAACATTCAGTACTTC. Amino acids: CSASWRTKNIQYF.

In this sample, this clonotype turned up many times. The V gene is TRBV2, the J gene TRBJ2-1, with D possibly being TRBD2 (5 bases). Per germline, CDR1 SNHLY and CDR2 FYNNEI. This CDR3 contains 13 residues. The V end lost 3 bases, the J end lost 7 bases, and 10 bases lay between the germline ends. The CDR3 protein is CASSDLASNEQFF. As DNA, the CDR3 is TGTGCCAGCAGTGATTTAGCGTCTAATGAGCAGTTCTTC. The variable domain in full, completed from reference TRBV2 and TRBJ2-1, reads EPEVTQTPSHQVTQMGQEVILRCVPISNHLYFYWYRQILGQKVEFLVSFYNNEISEKSEIFDDQFSVERPDGSNFTLKIRSTKLEDSAMYFCASSDLASNEQFFGPGTRLTVL.

This clonotype was detected only a few times. The gene calls are TRBV19 and TRBJ2-1; 16 positions agree with TRBD2. Losses at the gene ends were 6 bases for V and 6 bases for J; bases not matched to a gene: 14. The CDR3 consists of 19 residues. Looked up from germline, CDR1 is LNHDA and CDR2 is SQIVND (reference sequence). The CDR3 DNA is TGTGCCAGTAGCGAAAGAATCGGGACTAGCGGGAGGGCCGCCAATGAGCAGTTCTTC. Residues: CASSERIGTSGRAANEQFF.

The chain recombines TRBV3-1 with TRBJ2-7; D tentatively reads TRBD1 or TRBD2 (5 bases each). V shed 6 bases and J shed 2 bases, with 17 bases lying between them. Germline V CDR1 and CDR2: LGHDT, YNNKEL (reference sequence). The CDR3 contains 15 residues. The CDR3 loop reads CASSPYRGSTYEQYF. CDR3 DNA sequence: TGTGCCAGCAGTCCTTATCGGGGCTCGACCTACGAGCAGTACTTC.

This clonotype was seen only a few times. This sequence joins TRBV5-4 and TRBJ2-1, with a possible D match to TRBD2 (7 bases). Trimming removed 3 bases at V and 8 bases at J, with 24 bases between. CDR1 SGHNT and CDR2 YYREEE come from the germline V gene (reference sequence). The CDR3 consists of 17 residues. CDR3 amino acids: CASSSPMVGGPIYEQFF. The CDR3 DNA follows: TGTGCCAGCAGCTCCCCGATGGTGGGGGGGCCTATTTATGAGCAGTTCTTC.

This clonotype came up a few times. The chain couples TRBV7-8 to TRBJ2-1; D uncertain. This CDR3 spans 14 amino acids. The V end lost 0 bases, the J end lost 6 bases, and 9 bases lay between the germline ends. CDR1 SGHVS and CDR2 FQNEAQ come from the germline V gene. CDR3 DNA: TGTGCCAGCAGCTTAGCGGTTAAGGGCAATGAGCAGTTCTTC. Protein sequence: CASSLAVKGNEQFF.

The CDR3 spells CASSPRTSGRGYNEQFF. The CDR3 DNA sequence: TGCGCCAGCAGCCCGCGGACTAGCGGGAGAGGATACAATGAGCAGTTCTTC. The genes are TRBV5-1 and TRBJ2-1; TRBD2 agrees at 13 bases. Germline-derived CDR1 and CDR2 are SGHRS and YFSETQ. The trim removed 4 bases at V and 4 bases at J, leaving 8 bases unmatched. This CDR3 region has 17 residues.